The 25 T cell receptor beta chains presented below share a single source sample, sequenced in a study of T-cell memory formation after mild COVID-19. MiXCR, run by TCRdb on the 5' RACE reads, gives a single entry per CDR3 protein. Of about 210,000 distinct CDR3 sequences in the sample, more than 25% were seen once. Input material: PBMCs or a T cell subset sorted from them (not recorded which). These receptors were taken from an adult woman who had mild COVID-19 (a few samples of this study predate the infection). Cell type and time point are not known.

The chain carries TRBV7-2 and TRBJ2-7; a possible D gene is TRBD1 (6 bases). The CDR3 spans 15 residues. Trimming stripped 1 base from V and 3 bases from J, with 13 bases between. Germline CDR1 and CDR2: SGHTA and FQGNSA. The CDR3 loop reads CASSLGPQQGYEQYF. The CDR3, as DNA: TGTGCCAGCAGCTTAGGGCCCCAACAGGGCTACGAGCAGTACTTC.

The chain has TRBV4-3 and TRBJ2-5, with TRBD2 matching 7 bases. V gave up 1 base and J gave up 5 bases; unmatched junction bases: 7. Germline V gives CDR1 LGHNA, CDR2 YSLEER. The CDR3 totals 15 residues. The CDR3 loop reads CASSQVFAGVETQYF. DNA for the CDR3: TGCGCCAGCAGCCAAGTTTTCGCGGGAGTGGAGACCCAGTACTTC.

The chain recombines TRBV4-1 with TRBJ2-7, with D perhaps matching TRBD2 (6 bases). V shed 0 bases and J shed 7 bases, with 10 bases lying between them. There are 13 residues in the CDR3. Germline-derived CDR1 and CDR2 are MGHRA and YSYEKL. Written as DNA, the CDR3 is TGCGCCAGCAGCCAAGATCAGGAGGGGGAGCAGTACTTC. Its protein product is CASSQDQEGEQYF.

This clonotype was found a few times. The chain combines TRBV20-1 with TRBJ1-6; 7 nucleotides agree with TRBD1. The ends lost 0 bases at V and 4 bases at J; junction bases unmatched: 3. The CDR3 has 15 amino acids. The V gene's germline CDR1 is DFQATT and CDR2 SNEGSKA (reference sequence). In DNA form, the CDR3 reads TGCAGTGCTAGAGATCCACAGGGGTATAATTCACCCCTCCACTTT. This encodes CSARDPQGYNSPLHF.

The chain joins TRBV5-1 to TRBJ2-3; D unclear. This CDR3 comprises 12 residues. Germline CDR1 and CDR2: SGHRS and YFSETQ. The V end was cut by 4 bases, the J end by 6 bases, with 9 bases between. CDR3 sequence (DNA): TGCGCCAGCAGCCCCACATGGGATACGCAGTATTTT. Protein product: CASSPTWDTQYF.

The rearrangement links TRBV4-1 to TRBJ2-7; either TRBD1 or TRBD2 may supply D (5 bases each). Germline V gives CDR1 MGHRA, CDR2 YSYEKL. V was clipped by 1 base and J by 1 base, with 11 bases between them. The CDR3 has 15 residues. The DNA of the CDR3 is TGCGCCAGCAGCCAAGGGCAGGGACCATCCTACGAGCAGTACTTC. It yields the protein CASSQGQGPSYEQYF.

This CDR3 reads CASRLGLSDRSHGYTF. CDR3 coding DNA: TGTGCCAGCAGGTTGGGACTATCGGACAGGAGCCATGGCTACACCTTC. The J gene is TRBJ1-2, the V gene TRBV7-8, with 7 bases lining up with TRBD1. Germline CDR1 is SGHVS and CDR2 is FQNEAQ. This CDR3 is built from 16 residues. V shed 6 bases, J shed 6 bases, and the junction held 16 bases outside the gene matches. The complete variable domain, with remaining parts taken from reference TRBV7-8 and TRBJ1-2, reads GAGVSQSPRYKVAKRGQDVALRCDPISGHVSLFWYQQALGQGPEFLTYFQNEAQLDKSGLPSDRFFAERPEGSVSTLKIQRTQQEDSAVYLCASRLGLSDRSHGYTFGSGTRLTVV.

This chain uses TRBV15 with TRBJ1-5; 7 nucleotides agree with TRBD1. CDR1 and CDR2 from the germline V gene are LNHNV and YYDKDF (reference sequence). With 4 bases clipped from V and 1 base from J, the junction kept 13 bases outside the gene matches. This CDR3 is 18 amino acids long. Written as DNA, the CDR3 is TGTGCCACCAGCAACCGATACAGGGGTAGCTGGAGCAATCAGCCCCAGCATTTT. Protein sequence: CATSNRYRGSWSNQPQHF.

The chain uses TRBV18 and TRBJ1-1; D is undetermined. The V and J ends lost 3 bases and 3 bases respectively, with 11 bases between them. This CDR3 spans 14 amino acids. The germline V gene encodes CDR1 KGHSH and CDR2 LQKENI. CDR3 loop: CASSPKGGDTEAFF. CDR3 nucleotide sequence: TGTGCCAGCTCACCTAAGGGAGGTGACACTGAAGCTTTCTTT. Combining the CDR3 with reference TRBV18 and TRBJ1-1 gives the whole variable domain NAGVMQNPRHLVRRRGQEARLRCSPMKGHSHVYWYRQLPEEGLKFMVYLQKENIIDESGMPKERFSAEFPKEGPSILRIQQVVRGDSAAYFCASSPKGGDTEAFFGQGTRLTVV.

To note about this clonotype: The limits of the CDR3 on the DNA are not certain, so only TCRdb's listed CDR3 is given. The chain recombines TRBV19 with TRBJ2-1; the DNA was not used to check the table's D call, TRBD1. The CDR3 is 16 amino acids long, termini counted. Germline lookup yields CDR1 LNHDA and CDR2 SQIVND (reference sequence). The CDR3 is CASSTSGGTPLNEQFF.

The V and J genes are TRBV30 and TRBJ1-2; no reliable D call. The V gene lost 2 bases and the J gene lost 7 bases, with 14 bases spanning the gap. Germline values: CDR1 GTSNPN, CDR2 SVGIG (reference sequence). The CDR3 contains 13 residues. CDR3 region: CAWSTTPSGGYTF. CDR3 DNA: TGTGCCTGGAGTACCACTCCCTCGGGTGGCTACACCTTC.

This clonotype was picked up a small number of times. The rearrangement joins TRBV7-9 to TRBJ1-1; D may be TRBD1 (5 bases). This CDR3 spans 14 amino acids. Per the germline V gene, CDR1 is SEHNR and CDR2 is FQNEAQ (reference sequence). V was cut by 7 bases and J by 7 bases, with 19 bases left in between. The CDR3 loop is CASTSTRGGLEAFF. DNA for the CDR3: TGTGCCAGCACCTCCACGAGGGGTGGACTTGAAGCTTTCTTT.

The rearrangement uses TRBV5-1 and TRBJ2-1; 9 nucleotides agree with TRBD2. V was pared by 3 bases and J by 6 bases, with 10 bases of the junction left unmatched. The CDR3 loop spans 16 amino acids. The germline V gene has CDR1 SGHRS and CDR2 YFSETQ. The CDR3 DNA sequence: TGCGCCAGCAGCTCCTCTAGCGGGAAACTTCTCAATGAGCAGTTCTTC. Translating gives CASSSSSGKLLNEQFF.

This chain joins TRBV11-2 and TRBJ2-7, with 7 bases identical to TRBD1. The CDR3 spans 15 residues. After removal of 1 base from V and 2 bases from J, the junction contained 5 bases not matched to a gene. Germline CDR1 SGHAT, CDR2 FQNNGV. The DNA of the CDR3 is TGTGCCAGCAGCTTAGGGCCAGGGGGTGCCTACGAGCAGTACTTC. Translated, it gives CASSLGPGGAYEQYF.

The rearrangement links TRBV10-3 to TRBJ1-2; 10 nucleotides agree with TRBD1. The CDR3 covers 13 residues. CDR1 ENHRY and CDR2 SYGVKD come from the germline V gene. Trimming cost V 8 bases and J 8 bases; bases outside gene matches: 8. Written as DNA, the CDR3 is TGTGCCATCGGGACAGGGGAGAGGAACGGCTACACCTTC. The encoded protein is CAIGTGERNGYTF.

This clonotype came up a few times. The chain uses TRBV29-1 and TRBJ1-1; perhaps TRBD1 as D (5 bases). The CDR3 loop spans 13 amino acids. Germline V gives CDR1 SQVTM, CDR2 ANQGSEA. Trimming took 5 bases from V and 3 from J, leaving 13 bases between them. As DNA, the CDR3 is TGCAGCGTTCGGGGCAGGGCGGACACTGAAGCTTTCTTT. It is translated as CSVRGRADTEAFF.

The J gene is TRBJ1-1, the V gene TRBV6-5; a weak D match, TRBD1 (5 bases). CDR3 length equals 15 residues. V was clipped by 6 bases and J by 2 bases, with 16 bases between them. Germline V gene data show CDR1 as MNHEY and CDR2 as SVGAGI. This CDR3 is CASSLTGTANTEAFF. In nucleotides, the CDR3 is TGTGCCAGCAGCTTAACCGGGACGGCTAACACTGAAGCTTTCTTT.

The chain employs TRBV2 and TRBJ2-7; D call uncertain. In germline, CDR1 is SNHLY, CDR2 FYNNEI. This CDR3 contains 12 residues. The V and J ends lost 3 bases and 6 bases respectively, with 9 bases between them. The CDR3 here is CASSDKWGEQYF. The CDR3 bases are TGTGCCAGCAGTGATAAGTGGGGCGAGCAGTACTTC.

This clonotype was detected only a few times. The chain employs TRBV7-2 and TRBJ2-3, with D unresolved. The CDR3 has 14 residues. Per germline, CDR1 SGHTA and CDR2 FQGNSA. V was trimmed by 1 base and J by 5 bases, leaving 10 bases between them. CDR3 sequence: CASSLGLVEDTQYF. CDR3 DNA sequence: TGTGCCAGCAGCTTAGGGCTGGTAGAAGATACGCAGTATTTT.

In DNA form, the CDR3 reads TGCGCCTGCCGCCCGGCGCTCGGCACTGAAGCTTTCTTT. It codes for CACRPALGTEAFF. This sequence joins TRBV5-1 and TRBJ1-1; D ambiguous. This CDR3 has 13 residues. Trimming took off 10 bases at V and 4 bases at J, with 17 bases between the two ends. The germline gives CDR1 SGHRS, CDR2 YFSETQ. The whole variable domain, filled in from reference TRBV5-1 and TRBJ1-1, reads KAGVTQTPRYLIKTRGQQVTLSCSPISGHRSVSWYQQTPGQGLQFLFEYFSETQRNKGNFPGRFSGRQFSNSRSEMNVSTLELGDSALYLCACRPALGTEAFFGQGTRLTVV.

This clonotype was seen a handful of times. The chain uses TRBV6-1 and TRBJ2-7, with D tentatively TRBD1 (6 bases). The ends were cut back, 7 bases at V and 4 bases at J, with 29 bases in the middle. Germline V gene lookup returns CDR1 MNHNS and CDR2 SASEGT. This CDR3 comprises 18 residues. The DNA for the CDR3 is TGTGCCAGCACCAACCGACTCCCGACAGGCCCATCAAGATACGAGCAGTACTTC. Encoded protein: CASTNRLPTGPSRYEQYF.

The rearrangement links TRBV7-9 to TRBJ1-4; TRBD1 matches at 9 bases. Germline V gene data show CDR1 as SEHNR and CDR2 as FQNEAQ (reference sequence). The V gene end was trimmed by 6 bases and the J gene end by 3 bases; junction bases not matched to a gene: 2. There are 14 residues in the CDR3. Here the CDR3 reads CASRRTGANEKLFF. CDR3 sequence (DNA): TGTGCCAGCAGGAGGACAGGGGCTAATGAAAAACTGTTTTTT.

This sequence joins TRBV7-6 and TRBJ2-6; unclear D gene. The V gene lost 1 base and the J gene lost 5 bases, with 15 bases spanning the gap. The CDR3 runs 17 residues. Germline V gene sequence: CDR1 SGHVS, CDR2 FNYEAQ. The CDR3: CASSLEIGDSRANVLTF. Written as DNA, the CDR3 is TGTGCCAGCAGCTTAGAAATTGGTGATTCCCGGGCCAACGTCCTGACTTTC.

J is TRBJ1-5 and V is TRBV30; D is uncertain. The CDR3 has 13 amino acids. Trimming took off 2 bases at V and 2 bases at J, with 7 bases between the two ends. Germline CDR1 reads GTSNPN; CDR2 reads SVGIG (reference sequence). The CDR3 sequence: CAWSRAGNQPQHF. The CDR3 DNA reads TGTGCCTGGAGTCGGGCAGGCAATCAGCCCCAGCATTTT. Combining the CDR3 with reference TRBV30 and TRBJ1-5 gives the whole variable domain SQTIHQWPATLVQPVGSPLSLECTVEGTSNPNLYWYRQAAGRGLQLLFYSVGIGQISSEVPQNLSASRPQDRQFILSSKKLLLSDSGFYLCAWSRAGNQPQHFGDGTRLSIL.

The V gene is TRBV9, the J gene TRBJ1-4; D is undetermined. Trimming took off 0 bases at V and 5 bases at J, with 11 bases between the two ends. The CDR3 length is 15 residues. Germline-derived CDR1 and CDR2 are SGDLS and YYNGEE. The CDR3 DNA follows: TGTGCCAGCAGCGTAGGCACGGTGGAGAATGAAAAACTGTTTTTT. This translates into CASSVGTVENEKLFF.